The clone carrying this T cell receptor (beta chain) appeared a single time. This table comes from immunoSEQ multiplex PCR, and its TCRdb copy is limited to in-frame clones, with some not included. The sample shows 350,000 to 450,000 clones, 90% of them seen only once. This CDR3 contains 14 residues. Unmatched junction bases numbered 8, after V lost 7 bases and J lost 6 bases. Germline V gene lookup returns CDR1 LGHDT and CDR2 YNNKEL (reference sequence). This entry is derived from a study of control samples from healthy donors and cancer patients. The genes are TRBV3-1 (or the pseudogene TRBV3-2) and TRBJ2-2; TRBD2 matches at 7 bases. The sequenced material came from PBMCs. The receptor was derived from a man aged 40-50 years with head and neck cancer. The CDR3 loop is CASTSGTYAGELFF. DNA of the CDR3: TGTGCCAGCACAAGCGGGACCTATGCCGGGGAGCTGTTTTTT.